The 30 T cell receptor beta chains presented below share a single source sample, sequenced in a study of T cell responses to AZD1222 COVID-19 vaccine. The method was immunoSEQ multiplex PCR; TCRdb's version includes in-frame clones alone and lacks a portion of them. The table lists roughly 100,000 clones, about 91% of them singletons. Sequenced material: peripheral blood, taken 28 days after the second AZD1222 dose. Source of these receptors: an adult who received the AZD1222 COVID-19 vaccine.

In this sample, this clone turned up a few times. Other DNA sequences in this specimen translate into the identical CDR3. The chain couples TRBV28 to TRBJ2-3, with no clear D. V was clipped by 3 bases and J by 1 base, with 8 bases between them. This CDR3 spans 14 amino acids. Germline assignment: CDR1 MDHEN and CDR2 SYDVKM. CDR3 in DNA: TGTGCCAGCAGTTTTGTTGCGGGCACAGATACGCAGTATTTT. Translated, it gives CASSFVAGTDTQYF. Using reference TRBV28 and TRBJ2-3 for the parts outside the CDR3, the full variable domain is DVKVTQSSRYLVKRTGEKVFLECVQDMDHENMFWYRQDPGLGLRLIYFSYDVKMKEKGDIPEGYSVSREKKERFSLILESASTNQTSMYLCASSFVAGTDTQYFGPGTRLTVL.

The rearrangement joins TRBV30 to TRBJ1-5, with D possibly TRBD1 on 6 matching bases. CDR3 length: 13 residues. V lost 2 bases, J lost 7 bases, and 12 bases lay in between. CDR1 GTSNPN and CDR2 SVGIG come from the germline V gene (reference sequence). CDR3 sequence (DNA): TGTGCCTGGAGTTTGAGGGGGGGACAGCCCCAGCATTTT. Its protein product is CAWSLRGGQPQHF.

The rearrangement joins TRBV7-2 to TRBJ2-2; 7 bases line up with TRBD2. The trim removed 1 base at V and 0 bases at J, leaving 2 bases unmatched. CDR1 and CDR2 from the germline V gene are SGHTA and FQGNSA. The CDR3 covers 16 residues. This chain's CDR3 is CASSLGLAANTGELFF. CDR3 nucleotides: TGTGCCAGCAGCTTAGGTCTAGCGGCGAACACCGGGGAGCTGTTTTTT. Full variable domain (rest looked up from reference TRBV7-2 and TRBJ2-2): GAGVSQSPSNKVTEKGKDVELRCDPISGHTALYWYRQSLGQGLEFLIYFQGNSAPDKSGLPSDRFSAERTGGSVSTLTIQRTQQEDSAVYLCASSLGLAANTGELFFGEGSRLTVL.

The genes are TRBV2 and TRBJ2-2; TRBD2 aligns across 11 bases. Losses at the gene ends were 5 bases for V and 4 bases for J; bases not matched to a gene: 6. Per germline, CDR1 SNHLY and CDR2 FYNNEI. This CDR3 comprises 16 residues. Written as DNA, the CDR3 is TGTGCCAGCAGTACAAGGACTAGCGGGTTCACCGGGGAGCTGTTTTTT. It yields the protein CASSTRTSGFTGELFF.

The gene calls are TRBV19 and TRBJ2-7, with 7 bases fitting TRBD2. CDR3 length: 14 residues. After removal of 5 bases from V and 2 bases from J, the junction contained 6 bases not matched to a gene. Germline CDR1 and CDR2: LNHDA and SQIVND (reference sequence). This CDR3 reads CASSPSGTTYEQYF. The CDR3 DNA sequence: TGTGCCAGTAGTCCTAGCGGTACTACCTACGAGCAGTACTTC.

The chain joins TRBV6-2 or TRBV6-3 to TRBJ2-1; D tentatively fits TRBD1 or TRBD2 (5 bases each). This CDR3 region has 15 residues. Germline V lookup: CDR1 MNHEY, CDR2 SVGEGT. Trimming pared 2 bases from V and 6 bases from J, leaving 14 bases between. In DNA, the CDR3 is TGTGCCAGCAGTTACCCCGGGACCCACGCCAATGAGCAGTTCTTC. This codes for CASSYPGTHANEQFF.

The V call is TRBV6-5, the J call TRBJ1-4; 7 nucleotides agree with TRBD1. The junction had 4 bases not matched to a gene; V was cut back by 6 bases and J by 0 bases. The germline CDR1 and CDR2 sequences are MNHEY and SVGAGI. The CDR3 is 15 residues long. The CDR3 region is CASRLGTATNEKLFF. The CDR3 DNA reads as TGTGCCAGCAGGCTCGGGACAGCAACTAATGAAAAACTGTTTTTT.

The rearrangement uses TRBV7-3 and TRBJ2-6; no firm D call. From germline, CDR1 is SGHTA and CDR2 FQGTGA. V lost 4 bases to trimming and J lost 0 bases, with 4 bases between them. The CDR3 totals 14 residues. The CDR3 here is CASSSSSGANVLTF. CDR3 nucleotides: TGTGCCAGCAGCTCCAGCTCTGGGGCCAACGTCCTGACTTTC.

This sequence joins TRBV29-1 and TRBJ1-5, with TRBD1 identical over 9 bases. V shed 6 bases and J 6 bases; nucleotides not matched to a gene: 6. The germline CDR1 and CDR2 sequences are SQVTM and ANQGSEA. The CDR3 runs 13 residues. The CDR3: CSVGAGQGQPQHF. As DNA, the CDR3 is TGCAGCGTGGGCGCGGGACAGGGTCAGCCCCAGCATTTT.

V gene TRBV2 combines with J gene TRBJ1-2; the match to TRBD1 covers 7 bases. J lost 7 bases, V lost 11 bases, and 16 bases had no gene match. This CDR3 is built from 14 residues. In germline, CDR1 is SNHLY, CDR2 FYNNEI. The CDR3 DNA sequence: TGTGCCGGGGGGCAGGGGGATCTATCTCCTGGCTACACCTTC. This codes for CAGGQGDLSPGYTF.

V gene TRBV7-2 combines with J gene TRBJ2-7; a possible D gene is TRBD1 (5 bases). The germline V and J ends were trimmed by 2 bases and 1 base, with 6 bases remaining between them. CDR3 length equals 13 residues. CDR1 SGHTA and CDR2 FQGNSA come from the germline V gene. The CDR3: CASSLKGSYEQYF. The CDR3 DNA is TGTGCCAGCAGCTTAAAGGGGTCCTACGAGCAGTACTTC.

V gene TRBV21-1 combines with J gene TRBJ2-1; the DNA was not used to check the table's D call, TRBD2. TRBV21-1 is annotated as a pseudogene. The CDR3 is made up of 24 amino acids. The CDR3 loop reads CASSKEGDKQGSASGSDTYNEQFF. The CDR3 nucleotides read TGTGCCAGCAGCAAAGAGGGAGACAAACAGGGGTCCGCTAGCGGGAGCGATACCTACAATGAGCAGTTCTTC.

The rearrangement uses TRBV28 and TRBJ2-7; D perhaps matches TRBD1 (7 bases). Looked up from germline, CDR1 is MDHEN and CDR2 is SYDVKM. This CDR3 is built from 14 residues. Deletions cut 6 bases from V and 2 bases from J, with 14 bases between. The CDR3 is CASRGGQSPYEQYF. The CDR3 DNA reads as TGTGCCAGCAGGGGGGGACAGAGCCCCTACGAGCAGTACTTC.

The J gene is TRBJ1-2, the V gene TRBV18; the D is unclear. V was shortened by 3 bases and J by 8 bases, with 7 bases between the two germline ends. The CDR3 runs 11 residues. Germline V gene sequence: CDR1 KGHSH, CDR2 LQKENI. CDR3 DNA: TGTGCCAGCTCACCTTCCGACGGCTACACCTTC. Its translation: CASSPSDGYTF.

The chain combines TRBV5-4 with TRBJ2-5; D is unresolved. The CDR3 loop spans 12 amino acids. Looked up from germline, CDR1 is SGHNT and CDR2 is YYREEE (reference sequence). The V end lost 4 bases, the J end lost 3 bases, and 7 bases lay between the germline ends. This chain's CDR3 is CASSLVEETQYF. The CDR3 DNA reads TGTGCCAGCAGCCTAGTCGAAGAGACCCAGTACTTC.

The chain couples TRBV27 to TRBJ2-7; D is unresolved. The V gene's germline CDR1 is MNHEY and CDR2 SMNVEV (reference sequence). This CDR3 contains 15 residues. The V gene lost 5 bases and the J gene lost 0 bases, with 14 bases spanning the gap. CDR3 sequence: CASSLDPGSSYEQYF. CDR3 coding DNA: TGTGCCAGCAGTCTGGACCCTGGAAGCTCCTACGAGCAGTACTTC.

The chain couples TRBV6-1 to TRBJ2-7; D remains unclear. The CDR3 is made up of 13 amino acids. Germline V gene sequence: CDR1 MNHNS, CDR2 SASEGT. Trimming took 3 bases from V and 2 from J, leaving 8 bases between them. CDR3 nucleotides: TGTGCCAGCAGTGACGGCAAGCCCTACGAGCAGTACTTC. This encodes CASSDGKPYEQYF.

This chain connects TRBV4-1 to TRBJ1-1; 7 bases fit TRBD1. Germline values: CDR1 MGHRA, CDR2 YSYEKL. This CDR3 has 13 residues. The junction had 10 bases not matched to a gene; V was cut back by 5 bases and J by 10 bases. The CDR3 reads CASSGAGGGVAFF. The CDR3 coding sequence is TGCGCCAGCAGCGGGGCAGGGGGTGGTGTAGCTTTCTTT.

This clone was recorded only once. The chain recombines TRBV19 with TRBJ2-1; 14 bases match TRBD2. The V gene end was trimmed by 3 bases and the J gene end by 8 bases; junction bases not matched to a gene: 6. Germline V gene data show CDR1 as LNHDA and CDR2 as SQIVND (reference sequence). CDR3 length: 16 residues. CDR3: CASSISTSGRADEQFF. The CDR3 DNA sequence: TGTGCCAGTAGTATCTCGACTAGCGGGAGGGCCGATGAGCAGTTCTTC.

The rearrangement links TRBV6-6 to TRBJ2-7, with D perhaps matching TRBD2 (6 bases). The V and J ends lost 10 bases and 2 bases respectively, with 18 bases between them. In germline, CDR1 is MNHNY, CDR2 SVGAGI (reference sequence). The CDR3 contains 14 residues. This CDR3 is CATGSGWSTYEQYF. The CDR3 DNA reads as TGTGCCACTGGTAGCGGATGGAGCACCTACGAGCAGTACTTC.

This chain links TRBV7-8 with TRBJ2-2, with D perhaps TRBD1 (7 bases). Germline values: CDR1 SGHVS, CDR2 FQNEAQ. The CDR3 is made up of 13 amino acids. V gave up 5 bases and J gave up 6 bases, with 10 bases separating them. The CDR3 loop is CASSRGTAGELFF. The CDR3 region has the DNA TGTGCCAGCAGCCGCGGGACAGCCGGGGAGCTGTTTTTT. The full variable domain, in which reference TRBV7-8 and TRBJ2-2 provide the parts outside the CDR3, is GAGVSQSPRYKVAKRGQDVALRCDPISGHVSLFWYQQALGQGPEFLTYFQNEAQLDKSGLPSDRFFAERPEGSVSTLKIQRTQQEDSAVYLCASSRGTAGELFFGEGSRLTVL.

The chain joins TRBV7-8 to TRBJ1-6; TRBD1 might be the D (5 bases). The germline gives CDR1 SGHVS, CDR2 FQNEAQ. CDR3 length: 15 residues. V was trimmed by 5 bases and J by 5 bases, leaving 13 bases between them. The CDR3 here is CASSPGTLNNSPLHF. CDR3 sequence (DNA): TGTGCCAGCAGCCCCGGGACTCTTAATAATTCACCCCTCCACTTT. The full variable domain, in which reference TRBV7-8 and TRBJ1-6 provide the parts outside the CDR3, is GAGVSQSPRYKVAKRGQDVALRCDPISGHVSLFWYQQALGQGPEFLTYFQNEAQLDKSGLPSDRFFAERPEGSVSTLKIQRTQQEDSAVYLCASSPGTLNNSPLHFGNGTRLTVT.

This chain connects TRBV25-1 to TRBJ2-2; 7 bases agree with TRBD2. In germline, CDR1 is MGHDK, CDR2 SYGVNS. The ends lost 3 bases at V and 3 bases at J; junction bases unmatched: 4. The CDR3 spans 15 residues. The CDR3: CASSDTSEYTGELFF. CDR3 in DNA: TGTGCCAGCAGTGATACTAGCGAATACACCGGGGAGCTGTTTTTT.

The chain links TRBV7-9 to TRBJ2-7; perhaps TRBD2 as D (5 bases). The CDR3 consists of 12 residues. The germline V and J ends were trimmed by 2 bases and 13 bases, with 15 bases remaining between them. CDR1 is SEHNR and CDR2 is FQNEAQ in the germline V gene (reference sequence). For the CDR3, the DNA is TGTGCCAGCAGCTTAAATGTAAGGGAGCCCTACTTC. Its protein product is CASSLNVREPYF.

This chain connects TRBV20-1 to TRBJ2-3; 9 positions match TRBD2. The CDR3 length is 16 residues. Germline V lookup: CDR1 DFQATT, CDR2 SNEGSKA (reference sequence). The ends lost 3 bases at V and 1 base at J; junction bases unmatched: 8. CDR3: CSASWGGRAGTDTQYF. CDR3 bases: TGCAGTGCTAGTTGGGGCGGGAGGGCCGGCACAGATACGCAGTATTTT.

The chain combines TRBV3-1 (or the pseudogene TRBV3-2) with TRBJ2-1, with 8 positions matching TRBD1. Trimming cost V 2 bases and J 15 bases; bases outside gene matches: 6. The germline V gene encodes CDR1 LGHDT and CDR2 YNNKEL (reference sequence). The CDR3 covers 12 residues. The CDR3 DNA reads as TGTGCCAGCAGCCAATCGACAGGGGTTAGGTTCTTC. It specifies CASSQSTGVRFF.

This clone was found once. The rearrangement links TRBV4-1 to TRBJ1-5; 7 nucleotides agree with TRBD1. The CDR3 has 16 residues. Trimming removed 1 base from V and 1 base from J; junction bases left unmatched: 4. CDR1 and CDR2 from the germline V gene are MGHRA and YSYEKL. CDR3 sequence reads: CASSQVTGLSNQPQHF. The DNA for the CDR3 is TGCGCCAGCAGCCAAGTGACAGGGTTAAGCAATCAGCCCCAGCATTTT.

The chain has TRBV5-1 and TRBJ2-1, with 13 positions matching TRBD2. CDR1 is SGHRS and CDR2 is YFSETQ in the germline V gene. Unmatched junction bases numbered 10, after V lost 4 bases and J lost 6 bases. The CDR3 is 17 amino acids. CDR3 sequence reads: CASSVRMGLAGLNEQFF. CDR3 DNA sequence: TGCGCCAGCAGCGTTCGAATGGGACTAGCGGGACTCAATGAGCAGTTCTTC. The variable domain in full, completed from reference TRBV5-1 and TRBJ2-1, reads KAGVTQTPRYLIKTRGQQVTLSCSPISGHRSVSWYQQTPGQGLQFLFEYFSETQRNKGNFPGRFSGRQFSNSRSEMNVSTLELGDSALYLCASSVRMGLAGLNEQFFGPGTRLTVL.

To note about this clone: Mismatch with germline at one junction end may stem from a read error. The V and J genes are TRBV5-1 and TRBJ1-1, with 10 bases fitting TRBD1. CDR3 length equals 16 residues. The germline V gene has CDR1 SGHRS and CDR2 YFSETQ. The CDR3 here is CASSLGQGKVNTEAFF. The CDR3 bases are TGCGCCAGCAGTTTGGGACAGGGGAAAGTTAACACTGAAGCTTTCTTT.

This chain uses TRBV5-6 with TRBJ1-2; D possibly corresponds to TRBD1 (5 bases). Germline values: CDR1 SGHDT, CDR2 YYEEEE. V lost 6 bases to trimming and J lost 8 bases, with 14 bases between them. The CDR3 spans 12 residues. CDR3 sequence (DNA): TGTGCCAGCACCCTGGGGGGGTTCGGCTACACCTTC. Its translation is CASTLGGFGYTF.